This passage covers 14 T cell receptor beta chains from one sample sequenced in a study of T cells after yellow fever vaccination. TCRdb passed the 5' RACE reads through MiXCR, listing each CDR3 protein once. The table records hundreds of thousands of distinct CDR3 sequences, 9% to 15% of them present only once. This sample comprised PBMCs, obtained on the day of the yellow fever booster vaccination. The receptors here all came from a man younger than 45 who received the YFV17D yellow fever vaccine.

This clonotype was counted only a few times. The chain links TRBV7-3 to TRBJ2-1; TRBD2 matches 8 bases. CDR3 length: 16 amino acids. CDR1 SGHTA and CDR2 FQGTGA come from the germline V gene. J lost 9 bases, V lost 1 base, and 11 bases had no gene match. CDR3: CASSLIRSGRGGEQFF. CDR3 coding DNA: TGTGCCAGCAGCTTAATCAGAAGCGGGAGAGGCGGTGAGCAGTTCTTC.

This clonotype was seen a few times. The CDR3 DNA sequence: TGTGCCACCAGCAGAGATTGGGCCAGGGGCCTTCTGAACACTGAAGCTTTCTTT. Its translation is CATSRDWARGLLNTEAFF. V gene TRBV15 combines with J gene TRBJ1-1, with D tentatively TRBD1 (6 bases). V dropped 0 bases and J dropped 0 bases, with 17 bases sitting between them. The CDR3 has 18 amino acids. The germline V gene has CDR1 LNHNV and CDR2 YYDKDF (reference sequence).

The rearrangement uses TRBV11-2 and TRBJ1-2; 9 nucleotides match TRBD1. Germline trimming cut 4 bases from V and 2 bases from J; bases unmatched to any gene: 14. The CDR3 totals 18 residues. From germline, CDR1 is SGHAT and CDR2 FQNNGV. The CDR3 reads CASSWDGQGTLRNYGYTF. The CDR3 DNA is TGTGCCAGCAGCTGGGATGGACAGGGGACCCTTCGGAACTATGGCTACACCTTC.

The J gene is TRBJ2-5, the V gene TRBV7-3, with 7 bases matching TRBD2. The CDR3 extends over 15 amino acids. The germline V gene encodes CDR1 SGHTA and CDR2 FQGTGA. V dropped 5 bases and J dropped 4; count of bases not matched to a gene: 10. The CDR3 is CASSLRGDRRETQYF. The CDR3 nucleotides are TGTGCCAGCAGCCTCCGGGGGGATCGGAGAGAGACCCAGTACTTC.

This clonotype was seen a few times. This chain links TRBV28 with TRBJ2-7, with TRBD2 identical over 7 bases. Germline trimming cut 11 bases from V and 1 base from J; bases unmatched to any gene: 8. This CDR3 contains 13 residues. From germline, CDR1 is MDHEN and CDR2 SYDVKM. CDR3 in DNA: TGTGCCGGACAAGCGGGACCTTCCTACGAGCAGTACTTC. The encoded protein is CAGQAGPSYEQYF.

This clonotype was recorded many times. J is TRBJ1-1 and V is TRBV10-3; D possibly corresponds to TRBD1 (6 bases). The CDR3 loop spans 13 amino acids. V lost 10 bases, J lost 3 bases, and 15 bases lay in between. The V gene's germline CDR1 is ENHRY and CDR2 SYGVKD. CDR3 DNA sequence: TGTGCCACCGCACAGGGTTTAGACACTGAAGCTTTCTTT. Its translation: CATAQGLDTEAFF.

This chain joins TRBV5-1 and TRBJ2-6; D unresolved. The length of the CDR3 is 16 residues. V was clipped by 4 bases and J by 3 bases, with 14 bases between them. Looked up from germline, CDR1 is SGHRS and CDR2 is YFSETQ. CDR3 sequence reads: CASSAPWLGGANVLTF. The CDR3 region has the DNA TGCGCCAGCAGCGCTCCCTGGCTCGGTGGGGCCAACGTCCTGACTTTC.

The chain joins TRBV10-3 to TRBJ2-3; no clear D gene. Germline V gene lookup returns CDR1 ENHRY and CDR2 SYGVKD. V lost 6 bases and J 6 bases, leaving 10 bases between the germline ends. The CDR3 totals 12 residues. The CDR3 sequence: CAISPHGDTQYF. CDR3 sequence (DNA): TGTGCCATCAGCCCTCATGGGGATACGCAGTATTTT.

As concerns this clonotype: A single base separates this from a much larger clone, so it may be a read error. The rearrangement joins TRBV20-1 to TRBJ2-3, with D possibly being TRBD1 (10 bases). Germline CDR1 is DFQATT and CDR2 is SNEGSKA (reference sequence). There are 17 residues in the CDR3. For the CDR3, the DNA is TGCAGCACCGGGACAGGGGACCTAGCGGGGCAAACAGATACGCAGTATTTT. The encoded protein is CSTGTGDLAGQTDTQYF.

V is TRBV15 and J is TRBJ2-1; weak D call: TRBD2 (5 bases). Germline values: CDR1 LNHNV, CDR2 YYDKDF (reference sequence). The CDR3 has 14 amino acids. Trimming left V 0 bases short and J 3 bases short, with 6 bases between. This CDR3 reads CATSRERVYNEQFF. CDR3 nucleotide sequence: TGTGCCACCAGCAGAGAGCGGGTCTACAATGAGCAGTTCTTC.

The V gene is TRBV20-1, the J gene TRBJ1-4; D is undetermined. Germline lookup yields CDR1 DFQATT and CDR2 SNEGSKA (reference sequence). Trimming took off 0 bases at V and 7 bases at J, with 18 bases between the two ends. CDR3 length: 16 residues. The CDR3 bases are TGCAGTGCTAGAGATAAATTAGGAGGGCTGAGTGAAAAACTGTTTTTT. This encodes CSARDKLGGLSEKLFF.

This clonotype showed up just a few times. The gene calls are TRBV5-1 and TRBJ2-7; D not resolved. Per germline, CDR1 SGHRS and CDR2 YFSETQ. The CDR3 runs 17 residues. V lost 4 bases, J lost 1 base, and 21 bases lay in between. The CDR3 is CASSPAEAAWDSYEQYF. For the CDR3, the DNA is TGCGCCAGCAGCCCGGCCGAGGCAGCGTGGGATTCCTACGAGCAGTACTTC.

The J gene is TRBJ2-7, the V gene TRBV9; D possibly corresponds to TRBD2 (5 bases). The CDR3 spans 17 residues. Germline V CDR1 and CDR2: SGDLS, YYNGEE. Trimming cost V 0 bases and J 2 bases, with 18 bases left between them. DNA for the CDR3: TGTGCCAGCAGCGTAGCCCCAGTCGGTAGCGTCGCCTACGAGCAGTACTTC. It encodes CASSVAPVGSVAYEQYF.

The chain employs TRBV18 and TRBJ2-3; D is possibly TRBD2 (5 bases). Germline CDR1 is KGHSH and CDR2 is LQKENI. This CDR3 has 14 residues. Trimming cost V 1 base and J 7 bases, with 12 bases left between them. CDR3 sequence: CASSPRGSAHTQYF. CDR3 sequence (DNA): TGTGCCAGCTCACCACGCGGGTCCGCTCATACGCAGTATTTT.